This T cell receptor (beta chain) was profiled in a study of cytomegalovirus exposure and HLA in healthy donors. Notes on the study in general: TCR beta sequences numbering 15,000 to 20,000 were associated with HLA alleles at 0.05 false discovery rate in a later analysis. Later analysis showed most CMV-associated TCR beta chains appearing HLA-restricted. DRB1 showed the most TCR associations and HLA-C the fewest in a later analysis, as rates varied by HLA locus.

PCR employed 60 Vbeta and 13 Jbeta primers. This table comes from immunoSEQ multiplex PCR, and its TCRdb copy is limited to in-frame clones, with some not included. The table shows about 280,000 clones, with 70% to 90% occurring only once. About this clone: The antigen is unknown.

The sequence was collected from a young woman in good health and CMV-seronegative. The material sequenced was PBMCs.

CDR3 in amino acids: CASSPGAGGTEAFF. The CDR3, as DNA: TGTGCCAGCAGCCCCGGTGCAGGTGGAACTGAAGCTTTCTTT. This sequence joins TRBV27 and TRBJ1-1; D gene uncertain. Germline loops: CDR1 MNHEY, CDR2 SMNVEV (reference sequence). CDR3 length: 14 amino acids. Trimming left V 6 bases short and J 5 bases short, with 16 bases between.